The rows below give T cell receptor beta chains drawn from one sample of a study of shared clonotypes between healthy human individuals. Only in-frame clones appear in the TCRdb table, and some are missing; sequencing was by immunoSEQ multiplex PCR. The sample includes 2 million to 2.5 million clones, about 90% of them seen just once. Sequenced: naive CD4+ T cells from PBMCs. The receptors were gathered from a man between 18 and 35 years old in good health. Some clones in this sample may be carry-over from other donors' samples. Both conserved end residues are part of each CDR3. Not every row has a clone size; where given, it reads once, few, many or a size class.

clone_size: -; v_call: TRBV7-2; j_call: TRBJ1-1; cdr3_aa: CASSLRRAEAFF
clone_size: -; v_call: TRBV7-9; j_call: TRBJ1-2; cdr3_aa: CASSLGSGDYTF
clone_size: -; v_call: TRBV2; j_call: TRBJ2-6; cdr3_aa: CASSGGTGSSAGANVLTF
clone_size: -; v_call: TRBV18; j_call: TRBJ2-3; cdr3_aa: CASSPLAGRTDTQYF
clone_size: -; v_call: TRBV9; j_call: TRBJ2-1; cdr3_aa: CASSARSSYNEQFF
clone_size: -; v_call: TRBV7-3; j_call: TRBJ2-1; cdr3_aa: CASSFPIGSYNEQFF
clone_size: -; v_call: TRBV19; j_call: TRBJ2-1; cdr3_aa: CASRPRGTSGSGNEQFF
clone_size: -; v_call: TRBV5-1; j_call: TRBJ2-7; cdr3_aa: CASSLAGSASYEQYF
clone_size: -; v_call: TRBV2; j_call: TRBJ2-1; cdr3_aa: CASIPQRAGDEQFF
clone_size: -; v_call: TRBV10-3; j_call: TRBJ2-7; cdr3_aa: CAVTSGPSSYEQYF
clone_size: once; v_call: TRBV28; j_call: TRBJ1-4; cdr3_aa: CASRPQQGALPGPKNEKLFF
clone_size: -; v_call: TRBV5-4; j_call: TRBJ1-1; cdr3_aa: CASRKDRDRVTEAFF
clone_size: -; v_call: TRBV6-1; j_call: TRBJ2-3; cdr3_aa: CASSEGGGSTDTQYF
clone_size: -; v_call: TRBV4-2; j_call: TRBJ1-3; cdr3_aa: CASSQEVSGNTIYF
clone_size: -; v_call: TRBV6-1; j_call: TRBJ2-7; cdr3_aa: CASSEVDATYEQYF
clone_size: -; v_call: TRBV11-2; j_call: TRBJ2-4; cdr3_aa: CASSRIGQVAKNIQYF
clone_size: -; v_call: TRBV5-1; j_call: TRBJ1-1; cdr3_aa: CASSQQDGWTHEAFF